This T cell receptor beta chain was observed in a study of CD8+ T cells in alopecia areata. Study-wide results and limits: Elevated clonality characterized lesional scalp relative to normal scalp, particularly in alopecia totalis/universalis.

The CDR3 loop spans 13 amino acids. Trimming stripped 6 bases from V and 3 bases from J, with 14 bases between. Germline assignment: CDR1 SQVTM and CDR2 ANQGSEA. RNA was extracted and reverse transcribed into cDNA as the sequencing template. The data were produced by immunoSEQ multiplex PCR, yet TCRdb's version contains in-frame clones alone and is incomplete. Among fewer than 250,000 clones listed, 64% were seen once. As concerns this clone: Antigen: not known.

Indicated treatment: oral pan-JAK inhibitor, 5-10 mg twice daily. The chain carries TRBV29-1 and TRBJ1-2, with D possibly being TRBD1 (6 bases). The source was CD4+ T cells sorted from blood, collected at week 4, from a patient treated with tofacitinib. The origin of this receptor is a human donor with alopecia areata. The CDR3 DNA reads TGCAGCGTGACCGAGACAGGATACTATGGCTACACCTTC. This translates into CSVTETGYYGYTF.